The rows below give T cell receptor beta chains drawn from one sample of a study of OX40 agonist ivuxolimab in advanced cancers. The assay was immunoSEQ multiplex PCR, and TCRdb's table has in-frame clones only and misses some. The repertoire holds about 78,000 clones, 85% to 95% seen once, with 2.5% to 3% in the top ten. Material: CD4+ or CD8+ T cells sorted from blood, obtained in a trial of the OX40 agonist ivuxolimab. These receptors all come from an adult with an advanced solid tumor such as melanoma, head and neck, liver or kidney cancer. CDR3s include the opening cysteine and the closing phenylalanine or tryptophan. D genes are given only for firm matches. The size field is filled for only some rows; it gives once, few, many or a size class.

V: TRBV5-6; D: .; size: once; J: TRBJ1-1; CDR3: CASSFGAVEAFF; DNA: TGTGCCAGCAGCTTCGGAGCCGTCGAAGCTTTCTTT
V: TRBV7-2; D: TRBD2; size: .; J: TRBJ2-3; CDR3: CASSLNGGLVPDTQYF; DNA: TGTGCCAGCAGCTTAAACGGGGGACTAGTCCCAGATACGCAGTATTTT
V: TRBV7-2; D: .; size: .; J: TRBJ1-6; CDR3: CASTQQLVYNSPLHF; DNA: TGTGCCAGCACCCAACAGTTAGTCTATAATTCACCCCTCCACTTT
V: TRBV4-1; D: TRBD1; size: .; J: TRBJ2-7; CDR3: CASSQEGTGDGEQYF; DNA: TGCGCCAGCAGCCAAGAAGGGACAGGGGATGGCGAGCAGTACTTC
V: TRBV29-1; D: .; size: .; J: TRBJ1-5; CDR3: CSASTGGVNQPQHF; DNA: TGCAGCGCTTCGACAGGCGGGGTCAATCAGCCCCAGCATTTT
V: TRBV7-9; D: .; size: once; J: TRBJ1-6; CDR3: CASSLDGADSPLHF; DNA: TGTGCCAGCAGCTTAGACGGTGCTGATTCACCCCTCCACTTT
V: TRBV30; D: .; size: .; J: TRBJ2-5; CDR3: CAWRRHPGETQYF; DNA: TGTGCCTGGAGAAGGCACCCCGGAGAGACCCAGTACTTC
V: TRBV4-2; D: .; size: .; J: TRBJ2-1; CDR3: CASSETRRSSYNEQFF; DNA: TGTGCCAGCAGCGAGACCCGCCGCAGCTCCTACAATGAGCAGTTCTTC
V: TRBV28; D: TRBD1; size: .; J: TRBJ2-7; CDR3: CASSFPGQGGEQYF; DNA: TGTGCCAGCAGTTTCCCGGGACAGGGAGGCGAGCAGTACTTC
V: TRBV7-7; D: TRBD2; size: .; J: TRBJ2-3; CDR3: CASSLGLAGGRDTQYF; DNA: TGTGCTAGCAGCCTGGGACTAGCGGGCGGGAGGGATACGCAGTATTTT
V: TRBV6-1; D: .; size: .; J: TRBJ1-2; CDR3: CASRDNREGYTF; DNA: TGTGCCAGCAGGGACAATCGAGAGGGCTACACCTTC
V: TRBV5-6; D: .; size: .; J: TRBJ2-3; CDR3: CASTPYEADTQYF; DNA: TGTGCCAGCACCCCTTACGAAGCAGATACGCAGTATTTT
V: TRBV5-1; D: .; size: .; J: TRBJ1-1; CDR3: CASSSQEGLNTEAFF; DNA: TGCGCCAGCAGCTCCCAGGAGGGCTTGAACACTGAAGCTTTCTTT
V: TRBV14; D: .; size: .; J: TRBJ1-2; CDR3: CASSQGALYGYTF; DNA: TGTGCCAGCAGCCAAGGCGCGCTCTATGGCTACACCTTC
V: TRBV19; D: .; size: .; J: TRBJ2-1; CDR3: CASRLQGISPYNEQFF; DNA: TGTGCCAGTAGGCTACAGGGAATATCTCCCTACAATGAGCAGTTCTTC
V: TRBV7-2; D: TRBD1; size: medium-sized; J: TRBJ2-2; CDR3: CASSLGQGWTGELFF; DNA: TGTGCCAGCAGCTTAGGACAGGGGTGGACCGGGGAGCTGTTTTTT
V: TRBV10-3; D: .; size: .; J: TRBJ1-5; CDR3: CATSDSNQPQHF; DNA: TGTGCCACTTCGGATAGCAATCAGCCCCAGCATTTT
V: TRBV5-5; D: .; size: .; J: TRBJ2-7; CDR3: CASSLWITNEQYF; DNA: TGTGCCAGCAGCTTATGGATTACGAACGAGCAGTACTTC
V: TRBV6-1; D: .; size: .; J: TRBJ1-1; CDR3: CVSSELGPNTEAFF; DNA: TGTGTCAGCAGTGAATTGGGGCCGAACACTGAAGCTTTCTTT
V: TRBV6-5; D: TRBD1; size: once; J: TRBJ2-7; CDR3: CASSYSGDSDEQYF; DNA: TGTGCCAGCAGTTACTCGGGGGACAGCGACGAGCAGTACTTC
V: TRBV5-6; D: TRBD2; size: .; J: TRBJ2-3; CDR3: CASSTRTSGKFTDTQYF; DNA: TGTGCCAGCAGCACCCGGACTAGCGGGAAATTCACAGATACGCAGTATTTT
V: TRBV28; D: TRBD2; size: .; J: TRBJ2-1; CDR3: CASSALGAGGYNEQFF; DNA: TGTGCCAGCAGTGCCTTAGGCGCGGGAGGGTACAATGAGCAGTTCTTC
V: TRBV6-1; D: TRBD2; size: .; J: TRBJ2-3; CDR3: CASSDRGAGALSDTQYF; DNA: TGTGCCAGCAGTGACAGGGGAGCGGGGGCTCTATCCGATACGCAGTATTTT